What follows is one T cell receptor (beta chain) and its context. The antigen it binds to is not known. No base-level quality is on record; no much larger clone is a single base apart. The data belong to a study of blood T cell repertoires in COVID-19 (TCRdb year 2020). About the full investigation: The collaborator samples originated in the United States, Italy and Spain and spanned the acute and convalescent phases of COVID-19. The prospective study material was composed of cDNA or gDNA derived from T cells, B-cell-depleted T cells, or PBMCs. The dataset comprised deeply sampled blood TCRbeta repertoires from subjects exposed to, actively infected with, or recovered from COVID-19. The repertoires were released in a freely available public database intended as a resource for research on the immune response to SARS-CoV-2. The samples were drawn from two sources: the first 160 participants of the ongoing ImmuneRACE study, and fewer than 1,500 subjects contributed by 6 global collaborators. Sample metadata almost always included a de-identified subject ID, COVID-19 status, age in years and sex. Where available, HLA class I and class II types were obtained from metadata supplied by the sample provider rather than from assay-based typing. Beyond this particular receptor, the publication reports: Clinical and demographic metadata were provided uncurated, with the amount varying by source and participant.

TCRbeta CDR3 regions were amplified from genomic DNA using the immunoSEQ Assay, a bias-controlled multiplex PCR. Regarding the original processing steps: The number of nucleated cells in each sample was estimated from the amplification of reference gene primers within the assay. To quantify the absolute abundance of each unique TCRbeta CDR3 rearrangement, sequence reads were collapsed and filtered. For each sample, productive Simpson clonality was calculated as the square root of Simpson's diversity index over productive rearrangements. What TCRdb holds here is the immuneACCESS table cut down to in-frame rearrangements. Part of the clones is not present; checked against another copy, under half of the missing clones reflect an unresolved V gene, and the others are unexplained. D and trimming come from the DNA, and the V and J calls and clone size come from that table. The sample has over 50,000 clones on record, around 87% of them singletons. More than 12% of the sample lies in the top ten.

CDR1 and CDR2, looked up from the germline V gene, are SGHRS and YFSETQ. At the junction V is shortened by 0 bases and J by 7 bases; bases outside the gene matches: 8. The CDR3 numbers 16 residues from cysteine through phenylalanine. Solely the CDR3 DNA is kept, with 48 bases framed from the first base. The collaborating institutions used their own protocols to collect whole blood in K2EDTA tubes. For TCRbeta analysis, collaborators shipped samples in one of three forms: frozen whole blood, isolated PBMCs, or DNA extracted from either of those sample types. The chain uses TRBV5-1 and TRBJ2-1; 9 bases in the junction line up with TRBD2. This clonotype originated in a human donor in a cohort sampled during active COVID-19. The material sequenced was peripheral blood. The DNA reads TGCGCCAGCAGCTTGGGAGGCGGGAGGGCCGGAAATGAGCAGTTCTTC. This yields the protein CASSLGGGRAGNEQFF.